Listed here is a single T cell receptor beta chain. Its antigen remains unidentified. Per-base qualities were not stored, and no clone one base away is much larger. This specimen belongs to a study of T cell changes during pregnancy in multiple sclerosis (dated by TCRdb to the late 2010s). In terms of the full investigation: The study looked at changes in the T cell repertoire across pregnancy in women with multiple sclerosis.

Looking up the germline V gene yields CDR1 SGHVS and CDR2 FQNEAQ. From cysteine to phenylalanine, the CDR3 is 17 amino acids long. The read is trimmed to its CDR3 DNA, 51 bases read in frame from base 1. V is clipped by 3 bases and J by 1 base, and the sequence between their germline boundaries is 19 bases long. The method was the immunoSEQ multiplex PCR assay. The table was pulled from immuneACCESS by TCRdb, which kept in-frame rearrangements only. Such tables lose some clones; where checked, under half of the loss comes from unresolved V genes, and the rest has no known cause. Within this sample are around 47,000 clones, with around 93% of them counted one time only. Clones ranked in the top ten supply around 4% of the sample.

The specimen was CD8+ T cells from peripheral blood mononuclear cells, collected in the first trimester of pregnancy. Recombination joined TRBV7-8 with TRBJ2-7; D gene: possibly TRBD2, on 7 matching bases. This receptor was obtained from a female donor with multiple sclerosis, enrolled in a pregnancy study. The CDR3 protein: CASSFKRDTEGSYEQYF. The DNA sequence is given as TGTGCCAGCAGCTTCAAGCGGGACACCGAGGGTTCCTACGAGCAGTACTTC.